What follows describes a single T cell receptor beta chain. As yet, its antigen is unknown. The data are from a study of OX40 agonist ivuxolimab in advanced cancers. Notes on the study in general: On average, a greater number of expanded clones characterised CD8+ T cells relative to CD4+.

Germline-derived CDR1 and CDR2 are SGHAT and FQNNGV. This CDR3 is 15 amino acids long. The V gene lost 5 bases and the J gene lost 2 bases, with 14 bases spanning the gap. The data were produced by immunoSEQ multiplex PCR, yet TCRdb's version contains in-frame clones alone and is incomplete. The data contain around 76,000 clones, approximately 78% of them singletons. The material sequenced was CD4+ or CD8+ T cells sorted from blood, taken in a trial of the OX40 agonist ivuxolimab. This TCR derives from an adult with an advanced solid tumor such as melanoma, head and neck, liver or kidney cancer. V and J are TRBV11-2 and TRBJ2-3; D remains unclear. CDR3: CASSPDYPATDTQYF. As DNA, the CDR3 is TGTGCCAGCAGCCCCGATTATCCCGCCACAGATACGCAGTATTTT.